These T cell receptor beta chains were read from a single sample in a study of blood T cells in healthy people across ages. TCRdb ran MiXCR on the 5' RACE reads and lists one entry per CDR3 protein. This sample has 1.6 million or so distinct CDR3 sequences, with 34% found just once. The specimen sequenced was blood. These receptors came from a woman aged 30 to 39 in good health. Each CDR3 is given with its conserved first and last residue. The order of the fields is J gene, clone size, V gene, CDR3 protein. Clone size is given for some rows only: seen once, a few or many times, or a class if the clone is expanded.

TRBJ2-3,.,TRBV9,CASSAYSGGETDTQYF
TRBJ2-5,few,TRBV20-1,CSARAPGSGKTQYF
TRBJ1-1,few,TRBV20-1,CSAAKRNTEAFF
TRBJ2-7,many,TRBV9,CASSASGTTYEQYF
TRBJ1-5,.,TRBV12-3/TRBV12-4,CASSPQGIGNQPQHF
TRBJ2-1,.,TRBV20-1,CSARSVKVLVEQFF
TRBJ2-3,.,TRBV15,CATRAPSTDTQYF
TRBJ2-3,.,TRBV12-3/TRBV12-4,CAGSFNRGGTDTQYF
TRBJ1-5,.,TRBV12-3/TRBV12-4,CASSLYRLAGKGNQPQHF
TRBJ2-1,.,TRBV7-7,CASSSGLAGGMNEQFF
TRBJ2-3,many,TRBV29-1,CSVDDRGLLTDTQYF
TRBJ1-5,.,TRBV6-1,CASTPNRGSEQPQHF
TRBJ2-2,.,TRBV25-1,CASRFGGTNTGELFF
TRBJ1-1,.,TRBV6-6,CASSYGGTKAFF
TRBJ2-7,.,TRBV5-1,CASSLMNGSKYEQYF
TRBJ1-5,.,TRBV20-1,CSASDRNQPQHF
TRBJ1-4,many,TRBV6-6,CASSYSAGLNEKLFF
TRBJ2-7,.,TRBV7-3,CASSLAGGNSYEQYF
.,.,TRBV2,CASSDREGKNIQYF
TRBJ2-3,many,TRBV20-1,CSARSGSTDTQYF
TRBJ2-6,.,TRBV7-9,CASSYGQGVSGANVLTF
TRBJ2-7,few,TRBV4-1,CASSQPLAGEPYEQYF
TRBJ2-7,.,TRBV20-1,CSARRADEQYF
TRBJ2-1,.,TRBV7-3,CAGSPGLGLDEQFF
TRBJ2-3,.,TRBV12-3/TRBV12-4,CASSNGRGGTDTQYF
TRBJ2-5,few,TRBV20-1,CSAFGGETQYF
TRBJ2-1,.,TRBV9,CASSPQAVSYNEQFF